These 20 T cell receptor beta chains share one sample of origin, sequenced in a study of blood T cell repertoires in COVID-19 (dated by TCRdb to 2018 to 2020). Receptor amplification or capture employed the immunoSEQ multiplex PCR assay. Sourced from immuneACCESS, this table was stored by TCRdb with only in-frame sequences that have V and J called. A share of the clones is absent; for the studies checked, an unresolved V gene accounts for under half, and the remainder has no known explanation. This sample has some 70,000 clones in its table, and 70% to 85% of those were observed once. The top ten constitute more than 6.5% of the sample. The material sequenced was peripheral blood. These receptor sequences come from a man aged 60-69 years with acute or convalescent COVID-19.

The J gene is TRBJ2-5, the V gene TRBV5-4, with D possibly being TRBD2 (5 bases). Germline CDR1 reads SGHNT; CDR2 reads YYREEE (reference sequence). CDR3 length: 12 amino acids. V was pared by 4 bases and J by 5 bases, with 9 bases between. CDR3 loop: CASSREEETQYF. CDR3 DNA: TGTGCCAGCAGCCGGGAAGAGGAGACCCAGTACTTC.

The chain has TRBV5-1 and TRBJ2-7; TRBD2 aligns across 10 bases. The CDR3 extends over 14 amino acids. CDR1 is SGHRS, CDR2 YFSETQ, per germline. V dropped 4 bases and J dropped 7; count of bases not matched to a gene: 8. CDR3 nucleotide sequence: TGCGCCAGCAGCCCGCTAGCGGGGGCTGAAGAGCAGTACTTC. Protein sequence: CASSPLAGAEEQYF. Using reference TRBV5-1 and TRBJ2-7 for the parts outside the CDR3, the full variable domain is KAGVTQTPRYLIKTRGQQVTLSCSPISGHRSVSWYQQTPGQGLQFLFEYFSETQRNKGNFPGRFSGRQFSNSRSEMNVSTLELGDSALYLCASSPLAGAEEQYFGPGTRLTVT.

This chain links TRBV7-2 with TRBJ1-2; D is possibly TRBD1 (6 bases). V was cut by 6 bases and J by 2 bases, with 13 bases left in between. In germline, CDR1 is SGHTA, CDR2 FQGNSA. This CDR3 is built from 14 residues. The DNA for the CDR3 is TGTGCCAGCAGTGAGAGGGGGACAAACTATGGCTACACCTTC. Amino acid sequence: CASSERGTNYGYTF.

The genes are TRBV3-1 (or the pseudogene TRBV3-2) and TRBJ2-5, with D maybe TRBD1 (6 bases). Germline lookup yields CDR1 LGHDT and CDR2 YNNKEL (reference sequence). Trimming removed 4 bases from V and 6 bases from J, with 18 bases in between. CDR3 length equals 15 residues. In DNA, the CDR3 is TGTGCCAGCAGCCGCTCTACTTCAGGGGTCAAGACCCAGTACTTC. It yields the protein CASSRSTSGVKTQYF.

The V gene is TRBV19, the J gene TRBJ1-1, with TRBD1 identical over 8 bases. CDR3 length: 15 residues. Trimming cost V 6 bases and J 5 bases; bases outside gene matches: 11. CDR1 is LNHDA, CDR2 SQIVND, per germline (reference sequence). The CDR3 bases are TGTGCCAGTAGCCAGGGGGCGGTGGGACGAACTGAAGCTTTCTTT. Amino acid sequence: CASSQGAVGRTEAFF. The variable domain in full, completed from reference TRBV19 and TRBJ1-1, reads DGGITQSPKYLFRKEGQNVTLSCEQNLNHDAMYWYRQDPGQGLRLIYYSQIVNDFQKGDIAEGYSVSREKKESFPLTVTSAQKNPTAFYLCASSQGAVGRTEAFFGQGTRLTVV.

This clone has just a few counts. This chain joins TRBV5-6 and TRBJ2-7; 11 positions agree with TRBD1. The CDR3 extends over 16 amino acids. Per the germline V gene, CDR1 is SGHDT and CDR2 is YYEEEE. V lost 4 bases to trimming and J lost 4 bases; unmatched junction nucleotides: 10. CDR3 residues: CASSRLGTGGPYEQYF. For the CDR3, the DNA is TGTGCCAGCAGCCGGCTAGGGACAGGGGGACCATACGAGCAGTACTTC.

This clone was observed once. The DNA for the CDR3 is TGTGCCAGCAGCGGGGGGGCCCGCGAGACCCAGTACTTC. Translated: CASSGGARETQYF. The chain recombines TRBV7-2 with TRBJ2-5; perhaps TRBD2 as D (7 bases). Germline-derived CDR1 and CDR2 are SGHTA and FQGNSA. The CDR3 length is 13 residues. The V gene lost 5 bases and the J gene lost 5 bases, with 12 bases spanning the gap.

This chain connects TRBV7-2 to TRBJ2-6; possible D gene TRBD1, 5 bases. Germline V gene lookup returns CDR1 SGHTA and CDR2 FQGNSA. The CDR3 loop spans 16 amino acids. V gave up 5 bases and J gave up 0 bases, with 11 bases separating them. This CDR3 reads CASSRQGNSGANVLTF. CDR3 DNA: TGTGCCAGCAGCCGGCAGGGTAACTCTGGGGCCAACGTCCTGACTTTC. The full variable domain, completed using reference TRBV7-2 and TRBJ2-6, is GAGVSQSPSNKVTEKGKDVELRCDPISGHTALYWYRQSLGQGLEFLIYFQGNSAPDKSGLPSDRFSAERTGGSVSTLTIQRTQQEDSAVYLCASSRQGNSGANVLTFGAGSRLTVL.

The chain uses TRBV9 and TRBJ2-2; maybe TRBD1 (5 bases). V was cut by 4 bases and J by 6 bases, with 10 bases left in between. The CDR3 covers 13 residues. Germline CDR1 and CDR2: SGDLS and YYNGEE. The DNA of the CDR3 is TGTGCCAGCAGCACAGTAGGGGCCGGGGAGCTGTTTTTT. Translating it yields CASSTVGAGELFF.

The chain recombines TRBV4-2 with TRBJ1-1; TRBD1 agrees at 8 bases. V lost 0 bases, J lost 4 bases, and 1 base stayed unmatched. The length of the CDR3 is 14 residues. CDR1 and CDR2 from the germline V gene are LGHNA and YNFKEQ. Here the CDR3 DNA reads TGTGCCAGCAGCCAAGAAGGACAGGGCACTGAAGCTTTCTTT. The encoded protein is CASSQEGQGTEAFF.

The chain uses TRBV4-3 and TRBJ1-1; D not resolved. Germline values: CDR1 LGHNA, CDR2 YSLEER. The CDR3 is made up of 11 amino acids. Trimming left V 5 bases short and J 11 bases short, with 12 bases between. The CDR3 region is CASSNGVTAFF. The CDR3 coding sequence is TGCGCCAGCAGCAACGGGGTGACGGCTTTCTTT.

This sequence joins TRBV19 and TRBJ2-2; 7 bases agree with TRBD2. CDR1 LNHDA and CDR2 SQIVND come from the germline V gene (reference sequence). The CDR3 spans 13 residues. V lost 6 bases and J lost 4; bases outside the gene matches: 2. CDR3 bases: TGTGCCAGTAGCACGGGGGGCACCGGGGAGCTGTTTTTT. Its translation: CASSTGGTGELFF.

This clone occurred a few times. This sequence joins TRBV7-9 and TRBJ1-5, with 9 positions matching TRBD1. J lost 4 bases, V lost 5 bases, and 9 bases had no gene match. Germline V CDR1 and CDR2: SEHNR, FQNEAQ (reference sequence). This CDR3 contains 16 residues. In DNA, the CDR3 is TGTGCCAGCAGCACCGGGACAGGGAATGCGAATCAGCCCCAGCATTTT. As protein: CASSTGTGNANQPQHF.

The chain employs TRBV4-2 and TRBJ1-5; D uncertain. The germline V gene has CDR1 LGHNA and CDR2 YNFKEQ. The CDR3 has 15 residues. V was cut by 3 bases and J by 5 bases, with 14 bases left in between. This CDR3 reads CASSHHTASDQPQHF. Here the CDR3 DNA reads TGTGCCAGCAGCCATCATACAGCCTCCGATCAGCCCCAGCATTTT.

The gene calls are TRBV2 and TRBJ2-7, with 11 nucleotides matching TRBD1. The germline gives CDR1 SNHLY, CDR2 FYNNEI. Trimming at V came to 6 bases and at J to 5 bases, leaving 6 bases not matched to a gene. The CDR3 runs to 14 residues. The CDR3 coding sequence is TGTGCCAGCAGACCGGGACAGGGGGAACACGAGCAGTACGTC. Translated, it gives CASRPGQGEHEQYV.

CDR3 nucleotides: TGTGCCAGCAATTTCCGACAGGGGGCCTACGAGCAGTACTTC. Translating gives CASNFRQGAYEQYF. This chain links TRBV2 with TRBJ2-7, with 9 bases identical to TRBD1. Germline CDR1 is SNHLY and CDR2 is FYNNEI. The length of the CDR3 is 14 residues. With 7 bases clipped from V and 2 bases from J, the junction kept 6 bases outside the gene matches.

There are a few counts of this clone. This chain connects TRBV12-1 to TRBJ1-6; no check of the table's D call, TRBD1, against the DNA was made. TRBV12-1 is a recognized pseudogene. The CDR3 contains 17 residues. The CDR3 reads CASSLRTGKAYNSPLHF. The CDR3 nucleotides read TGTGCCAGCAGCTTACGGACAGGGAAGGCCTATAATTCACCCCTCCACTTT.

This chain connects TRBV6-5 to TRBJ1-5, with a tentative D call TRBD1 (5 bases). The V and J ends lost 7 bases and 1 base respectively, with 8 bases between them. Germline CDR1 is MNHEY and CDR2 is SVGAGI. The CDR3 is 13 residues long. The CDR3 protein is CASTGGSNQPQHF. CDR3 DNA sequence: TGTGCCAGCACGGGGGGGAGCAATCAGCCCCAGCATTTT.

This clone was detected a few times. The chain joins TRBV27 to TRBJ1-1; no firm D call. This CDR3 has 11 amino acids. V lost 9 bases to trimming and J lost 13 bases, with 18 bases between them. Germline CDR1 reads MNHEY; CDR2 reads SMNVEV (reference sequence). CDR3 in amino acids: CASMSGVLGFF. The CDR3 DNA is TGTGCCAGTATGAGCGGCGTCCTCGGTTTCTTT.

The rearrangement joins TRBV5-1 to TRBJ1-2, with D hard to call. Per the germline V gene, CDR1 is SGHRS and CDR2 is YFSETQ. Trimming removed 3 bases at V and 7 bases at J, with 10 bases between. The CDR3 consists of 12 residues. The CDR3 loop is CASSSDTGGYTF. The CDR3 region has the DNA TGCGCCAGCAGCTCCGATACGGGTGGCTACACCTTC.